This TCR beta chain was captured in a study of T cells after yellow fever vaccination. With respect to this clonotype: Its antigen is unknown.

The length of the CDR3 is 17 residues. Germline trimming cut 0 bases from V and 2 bases from J; bases unmatched to any gene: 9. The germline V gene has CDR1 DFQATT and CDR2 SNEGSKA (reference sequence). TCRdb re-called the 5' RACE reads through MiXCR, storing one row per CDR3 protein. This sample has about 580,000 distinct CDR3 sequences, with approximately 16% found just once. The study, taken as a whole, reports: Any FACS-sorted repertoire could hold abundant clonotypes that contaminate it from the bulk population. Overall, a small share of clonotypes was seen in both CD4 and CD8 compartments. A secondary response was less intense yet reached its peak sooner, at day 5 versus 15.

The V call is TRBV20-1, the J call TRBJ2-3, with 9 nucleotides matching TRBD2. The receptor comes from a man aged 18 to 30 who received the YFV17D yellow fever vaccine. Sequencing was performed on PBMCs, taken 4 to 6 days after the first yellow fever vaccination. DNA for the CDR3: TGCAGTGCTAGAGATCGAGGCAGCGGGGGGCCCACAGATACGCAGTATTTT. Translation gives CSARDRGSGGPTDTQYF.